What follows describes a single T cell receptor beta chain. The sample originates from a study of technical replicates of blood from several donors. Germline V lookup: CDR1 MNHEY, CDR2 SMNVEV (reference sequence). V lost 6 bases, J lost 4 bases, and 16 bases stayed unmatched. This CDR3 contains 18 residues. Assay used: immunoSEQ multiplex PCR; TCRdb lists only in-frame clones, some missing. The repertoire has nearly 70,000 clones, roughly 92% of them found once; the top ten carry 4.5% to 5%. This chain connects TRBV27 to TRBJ2-5, with 11 positions matching TRBD2. What was sequenced was PBMCs. The receptor comes from a human donor in good health. Some clones in this sample may be carry-over from other donors' samples. CDR3 amino acids: CASRNLAGGPLTGETQYF. In DNA, the CDR3 is TGTGCCAGCAGGAACCTAGCGGGGGGCCCGCTTACGGGAGAGACCCAGTACTTC.